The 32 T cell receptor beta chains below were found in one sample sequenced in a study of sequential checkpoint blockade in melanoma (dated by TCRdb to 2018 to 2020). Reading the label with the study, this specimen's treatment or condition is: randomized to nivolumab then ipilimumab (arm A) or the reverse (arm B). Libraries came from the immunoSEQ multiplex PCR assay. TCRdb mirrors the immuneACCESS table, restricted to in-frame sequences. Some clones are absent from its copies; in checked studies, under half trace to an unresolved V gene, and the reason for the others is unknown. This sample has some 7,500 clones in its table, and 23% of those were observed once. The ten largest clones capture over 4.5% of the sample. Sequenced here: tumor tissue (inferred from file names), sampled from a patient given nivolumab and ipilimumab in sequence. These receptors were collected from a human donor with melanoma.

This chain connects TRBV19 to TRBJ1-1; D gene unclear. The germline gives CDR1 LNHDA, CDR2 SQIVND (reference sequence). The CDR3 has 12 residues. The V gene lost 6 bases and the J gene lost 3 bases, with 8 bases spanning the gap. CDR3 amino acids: CASSPRYTEAFF. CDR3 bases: TGTGCCAGTAGCCCTCGGTACACTGAAGCTTTCTTT.

Here the CDR3 reads CASSTDTTNEKLFF. For the CDR3, the DNA is TGCGCCAGCAGCACGGACACGACTAATGAAAAACTGTTTTTT. The genes are TRBV5-1 and TRBJ1-4, with a possible D match to TRBD1 (5 bases). This CDR3 has 14 residues. Trimming cost V 4 bases and J 2 bases, with 9 bases left between them. Looked up from germline, CDR1 is SGHRS and CDR2 is YFSETQ.

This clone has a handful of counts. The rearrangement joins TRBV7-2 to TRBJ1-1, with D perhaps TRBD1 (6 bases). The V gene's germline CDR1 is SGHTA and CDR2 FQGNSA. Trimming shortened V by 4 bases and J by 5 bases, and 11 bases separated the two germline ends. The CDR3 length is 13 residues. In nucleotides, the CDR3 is TGTGCCAGCAGCTCCCGACAGGCGACTGAAGCTTTCTTT. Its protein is CASSSRQATEAFF.

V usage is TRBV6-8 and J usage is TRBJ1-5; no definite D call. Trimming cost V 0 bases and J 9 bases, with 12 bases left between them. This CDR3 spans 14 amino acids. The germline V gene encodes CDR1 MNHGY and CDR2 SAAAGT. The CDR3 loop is CASSYSTAQGPQHF. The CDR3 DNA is TGTGCCAGCAGTTACTCGACGGCGCAAGGGCCCCAGCATTTT.

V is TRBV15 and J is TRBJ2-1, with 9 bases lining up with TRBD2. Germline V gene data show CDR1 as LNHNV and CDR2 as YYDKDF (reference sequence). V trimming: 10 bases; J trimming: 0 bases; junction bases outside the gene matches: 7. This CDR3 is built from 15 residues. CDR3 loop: CAIKSGGRSYNEQFF. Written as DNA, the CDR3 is TGTGCCATTAAAAGCGGGGGGCGCTCCTACAATGAGCAGTTCTTC. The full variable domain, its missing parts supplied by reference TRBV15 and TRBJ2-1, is DAMVIQNPRYQVTQFGKPVTLSCSQTLNHNVMYWYQQKSSQAPKLLFHYYDKDFNNEADTPDNFQSRRPNTSFCFLDIRSPGLGDTAMYLCAIKSGGRSYNEQFFGPGTRLTVL.

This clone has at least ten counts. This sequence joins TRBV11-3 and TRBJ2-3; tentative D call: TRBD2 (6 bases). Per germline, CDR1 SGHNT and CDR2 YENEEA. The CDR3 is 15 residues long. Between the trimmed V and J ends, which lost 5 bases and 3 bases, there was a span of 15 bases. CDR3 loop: CASSGAGPVTDTQYF. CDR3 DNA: TGTGCCAGCAGCGGAGCGGGCCCCGTTACAGATACGCAGTATTTT.

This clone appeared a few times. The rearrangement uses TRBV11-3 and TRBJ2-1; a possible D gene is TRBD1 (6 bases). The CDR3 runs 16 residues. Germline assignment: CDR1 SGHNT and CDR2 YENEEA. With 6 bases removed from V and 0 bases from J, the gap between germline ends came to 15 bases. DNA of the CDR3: TGTGCCAGCAGAAGACAGGAATTCAGCTCCTACAATGAGCAGTTCTTC. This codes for CASRRQEFSSYNEQFF.

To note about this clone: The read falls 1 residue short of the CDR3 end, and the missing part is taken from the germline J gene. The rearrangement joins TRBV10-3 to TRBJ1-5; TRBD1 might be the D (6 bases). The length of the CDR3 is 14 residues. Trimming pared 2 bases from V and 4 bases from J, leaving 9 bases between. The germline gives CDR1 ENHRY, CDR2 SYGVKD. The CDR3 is CAISEEGGNQPQHF. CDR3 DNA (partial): TGTGCCATCAGTGAGGAGGGGGGAAATCAGCCCCAGCAT.

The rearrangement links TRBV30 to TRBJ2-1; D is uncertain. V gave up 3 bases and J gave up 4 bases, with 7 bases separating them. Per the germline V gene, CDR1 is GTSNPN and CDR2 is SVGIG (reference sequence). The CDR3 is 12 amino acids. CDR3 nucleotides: TGTGCCTGGAGGTCCCATTACAATGAGCAGTTCTTC. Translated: CAWRSHYNEQFF. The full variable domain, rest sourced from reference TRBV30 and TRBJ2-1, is SQTIHQWPATLVQPVGSPLSLECTVEGTSNPNLYWYRQAAGRGLQLLFYSVGIGQISSEVPQNLSASRPQDRQFILSSKKLLLSDSGFYLCAWRSHYNEQFFGPGTRLTVL.

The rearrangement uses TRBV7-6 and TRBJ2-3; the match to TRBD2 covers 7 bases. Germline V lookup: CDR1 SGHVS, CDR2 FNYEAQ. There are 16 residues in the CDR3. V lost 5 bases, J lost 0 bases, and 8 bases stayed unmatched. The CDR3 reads CASSPYEGGSTDTQYF. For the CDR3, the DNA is TGTGCCAGCAGCCCTTACGAGGGAGGGAGCACAGATACGCAGTATTTT.

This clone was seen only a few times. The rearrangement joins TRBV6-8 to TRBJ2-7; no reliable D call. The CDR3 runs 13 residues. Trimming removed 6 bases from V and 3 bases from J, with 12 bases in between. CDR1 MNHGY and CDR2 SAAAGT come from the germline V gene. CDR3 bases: TGTGCCAGCAGCTTACTTCCCCGCTACGAGCAGTACTTC. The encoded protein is CASSLLPRYEQYF.

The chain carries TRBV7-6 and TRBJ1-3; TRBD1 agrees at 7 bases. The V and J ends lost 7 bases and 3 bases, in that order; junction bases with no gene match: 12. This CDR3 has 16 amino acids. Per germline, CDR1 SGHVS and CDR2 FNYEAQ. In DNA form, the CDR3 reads TGTGCCAGCACACTTCGGGGCAGGGGGGGTGGAAACACCATATATTTT. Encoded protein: CASTLRGRGGGNTIYF.

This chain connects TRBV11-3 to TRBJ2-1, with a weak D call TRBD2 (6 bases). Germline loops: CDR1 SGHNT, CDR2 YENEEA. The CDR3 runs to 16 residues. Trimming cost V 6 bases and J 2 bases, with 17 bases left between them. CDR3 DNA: TGTGCCAGCAGTCGAGCGGGCCCTCCCCCCTACAATGAGCAGTTCTTC. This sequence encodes CASSRAGPPPYNEQFF.

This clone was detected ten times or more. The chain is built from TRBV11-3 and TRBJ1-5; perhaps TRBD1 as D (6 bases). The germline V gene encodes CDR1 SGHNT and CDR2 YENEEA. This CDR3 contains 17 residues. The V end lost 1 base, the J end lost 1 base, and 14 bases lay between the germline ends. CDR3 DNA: TGTGCCAGCAGCTTAGGGATGGGGACACCCAGCAATCAGCCCCAGCATTTT. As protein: CASSLGMGTPSNQPQHF.

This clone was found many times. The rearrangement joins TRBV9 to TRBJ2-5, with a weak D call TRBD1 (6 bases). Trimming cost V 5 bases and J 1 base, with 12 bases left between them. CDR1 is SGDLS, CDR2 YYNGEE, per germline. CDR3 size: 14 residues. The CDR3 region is CASSKGGIQETQYF. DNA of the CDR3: TGTGCCAGCAGTAAAGGGGGAATCCAAGAGACCCAGTACTTC.

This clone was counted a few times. The CDR3 sequence is CASSFGRVGNEQFF. CDR3 DNA: TGTGCCAGCAGTTTCGGGAGAGTTGGGAATGAGCAGTTCTTC. The chain employs TRBV28 and TRBJ2-1, with D perhaps matching TRBD2 (6 bases). Deletions cut 3 bases from V and 7 bases from J, with 13 bases between. CDR3 length: 14 amino acids. Germline CDR1 and CDR2: MDHEN and SYDVKM. Full variable domain (remainder filled in from reference TRBV28 and TRBJ2-1): DVKVTQSSRYLVKRTGEKVFLECVQDMDHENMFWYRQDPGLGLRLIYFSYDVKMKEKGDIPEGYSVSREKKERFSLILESASTNQTSMYLCASSFGRVGNEQFFGPGTRLTVL.

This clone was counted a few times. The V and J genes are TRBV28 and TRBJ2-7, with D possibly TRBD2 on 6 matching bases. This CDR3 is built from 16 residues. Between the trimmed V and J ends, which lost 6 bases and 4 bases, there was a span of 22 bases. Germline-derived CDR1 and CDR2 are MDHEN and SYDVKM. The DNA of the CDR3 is TGTGCCAGCAGCCCCATCGGGAGTTCTCGGGGGTACGAGCAGTACTTC. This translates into CASSPIGSSRGYEQYF. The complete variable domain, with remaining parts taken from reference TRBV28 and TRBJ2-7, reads DVKVTQSSRYLVKRTGEKVFLECVQDMDHENMFWYRQDPGLGLRLIYFSYDVKMKEKGDIPEGYSVSREKKERFSLILESASTNQTSMYLCASSPIGSSRGYEQYFGPGTRLTVT.

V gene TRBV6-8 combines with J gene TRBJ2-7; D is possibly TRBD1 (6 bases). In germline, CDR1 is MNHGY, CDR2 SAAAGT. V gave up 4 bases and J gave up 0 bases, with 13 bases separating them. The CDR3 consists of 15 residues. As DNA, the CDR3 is TGTGCCAGCAGTTCCGCCTTCAGGGGCTCCTACGAGCAGTACTTC. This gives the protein CASSSAFRGSYEQYF.

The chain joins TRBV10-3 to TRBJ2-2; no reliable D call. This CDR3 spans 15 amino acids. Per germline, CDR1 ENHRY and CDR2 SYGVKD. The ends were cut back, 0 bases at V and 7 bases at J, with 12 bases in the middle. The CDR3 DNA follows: TGTGCCATCAGTGAGTCCTGGAGTCGTTACGGGGAGCTGTTTTTT. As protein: CAISESWSRYGELFF.

This CDR3 is CASSQDRAGTYEQYF. Written as DNA, the CDR3 is TGCGCCAGCAGCCAAGATCGGGCAGGGACCTACGAGCAGTACTTC. This chain connects TRBV1 to TRBJ2-7; the table's D gene call, TRBD1, was not cross checked with the DNA. TRBV1 is reported as a pseudogene. The CDR3 is made up of 15 amino acids.

In nucleotides, the CDR3 is TGTGCCAGCAGTTCCCATAGCGGGAGTAACCAAGAGACCCAGTACTTC. It yields the protein CASSSHSGSNQETQYF. This chain connects TRBV28 to TRBJ2-5, with 9 bases matching TRBD2. The germline V gene encodes CDR1 MDHEN and CDR2 SYDVKM. V shed 4 bases and J 0 bases; nucleotides not matched to a gene: 6. CDR3 length: 16 residues.

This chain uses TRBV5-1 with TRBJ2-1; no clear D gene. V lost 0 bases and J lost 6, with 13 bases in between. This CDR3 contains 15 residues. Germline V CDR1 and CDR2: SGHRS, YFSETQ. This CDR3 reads CASSLVPGPFNEQFF. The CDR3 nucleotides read TGCGCCAGCAGCTTGGTCCCGGGCCCGTTCAATGAGCAGTTCTTC. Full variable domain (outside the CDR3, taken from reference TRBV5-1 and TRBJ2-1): KAGVTQTPRYLIKTRGQQVTLSCSPISGHRSVSWYQQTPGQGLQFLFEYFSETQRNKGNFPGRFSGRQFSNSRSEMNVSTLELGDSALYLCASSLVPGPFNEQFFGPGTRLTVL.

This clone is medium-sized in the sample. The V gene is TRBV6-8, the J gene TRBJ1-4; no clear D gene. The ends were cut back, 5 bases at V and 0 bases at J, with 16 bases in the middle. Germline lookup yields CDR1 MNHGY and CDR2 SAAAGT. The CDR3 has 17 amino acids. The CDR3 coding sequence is TGTGCCAGCAGTACCCTCCACGGCGCCTCAACTAATGAAAAACTGTTTTTT. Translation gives CASSTLHGASTNEKLFF.

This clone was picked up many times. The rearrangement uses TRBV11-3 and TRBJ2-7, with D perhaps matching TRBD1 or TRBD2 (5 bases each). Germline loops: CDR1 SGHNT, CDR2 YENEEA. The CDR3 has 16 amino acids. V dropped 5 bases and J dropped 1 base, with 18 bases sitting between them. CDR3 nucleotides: TGTGCCAGCAGCCTCCTCTGGGGACGCCGGTCCTACGAGCAGTACTTC. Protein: CASSLLWGRRSYEQYF.

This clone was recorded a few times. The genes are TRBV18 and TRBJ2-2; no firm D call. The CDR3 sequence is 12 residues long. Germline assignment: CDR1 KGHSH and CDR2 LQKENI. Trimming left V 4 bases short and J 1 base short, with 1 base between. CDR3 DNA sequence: TGTGCCAGCTCACTGAACACCGGGGAGCTGTTTTTT. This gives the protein CASSLNTGELFF.

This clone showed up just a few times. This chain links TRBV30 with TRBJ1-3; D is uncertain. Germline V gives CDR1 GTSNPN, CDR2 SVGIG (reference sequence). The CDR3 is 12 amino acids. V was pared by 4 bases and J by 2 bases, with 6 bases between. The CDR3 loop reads CAWKKAGNTIYF. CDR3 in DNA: TGTGCCTGGAAGAAAGCTGGAAACACCATATATTTT. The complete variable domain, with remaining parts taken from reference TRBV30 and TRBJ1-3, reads SQTIHQWPATLVQPVGSPLSLECTVEGTSNPNLYWYRQAAGRGLQLLFYSVGIGQISSEVPQNLSASRPQDRQFILSSKKLLLSDSGFYLCAWKKAGNTIYFGEGSWLTVV.

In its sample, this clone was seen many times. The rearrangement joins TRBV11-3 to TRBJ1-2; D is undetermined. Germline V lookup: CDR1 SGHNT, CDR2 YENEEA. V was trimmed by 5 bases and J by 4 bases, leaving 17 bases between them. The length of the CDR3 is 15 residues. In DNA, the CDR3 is TGTGCCAGCAGCCCCTACCGCGATTGGGGCTATGGCTACACCTTC. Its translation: CASSPYRDWGYGYTF.

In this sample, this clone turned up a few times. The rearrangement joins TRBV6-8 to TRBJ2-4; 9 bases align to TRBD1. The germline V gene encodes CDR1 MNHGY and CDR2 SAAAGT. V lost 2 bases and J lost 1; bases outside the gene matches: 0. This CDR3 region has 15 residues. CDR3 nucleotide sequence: TGTGCCAGCAGTTACGGACAGGGGGCCAAAAACATTCAGTACTTC. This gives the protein CASSYGQGAKNIQYF.

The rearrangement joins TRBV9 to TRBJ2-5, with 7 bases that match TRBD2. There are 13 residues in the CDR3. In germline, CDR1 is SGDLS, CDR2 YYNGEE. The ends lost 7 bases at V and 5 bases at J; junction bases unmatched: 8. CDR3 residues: CASLIREGETQYF. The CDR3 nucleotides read TGTGCCAGCCTTATCAGGGAGGGGGAGACCCAGTACTTC.

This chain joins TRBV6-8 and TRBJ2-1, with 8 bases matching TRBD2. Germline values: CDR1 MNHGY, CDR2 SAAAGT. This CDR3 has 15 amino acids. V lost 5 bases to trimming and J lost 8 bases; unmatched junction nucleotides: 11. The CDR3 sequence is CASSDPGLGVDEQFF. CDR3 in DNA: TGTGCCAGCAGTGACCCGGGACTAGGGGTCGATGAGCAGTTCTTC.

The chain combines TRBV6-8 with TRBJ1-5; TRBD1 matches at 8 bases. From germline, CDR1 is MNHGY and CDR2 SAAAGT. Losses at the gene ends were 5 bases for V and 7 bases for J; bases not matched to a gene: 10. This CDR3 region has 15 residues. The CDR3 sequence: CASSDETGGRQPQHF. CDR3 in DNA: TGTGCCAGCAGTGACGAAACAGGGGGAAGGCAGCCCCAGCATTTT.

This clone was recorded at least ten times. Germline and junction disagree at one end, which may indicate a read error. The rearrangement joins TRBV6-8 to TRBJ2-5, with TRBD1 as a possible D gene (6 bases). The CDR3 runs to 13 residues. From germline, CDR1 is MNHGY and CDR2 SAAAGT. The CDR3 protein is CASSYSVWDIVHF. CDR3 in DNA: TGTGCCAGCAGTTACTCTGTATGGGACATTGTTCACTTC.